The 28 T cell receptor beta chains reported below all come from one sample, sequenced in a study of somatic mutations in cytotoxic T cells in rheumatoid arthritis. Here immunoSEQ multiplex PCR was the method, and the copy in TCRdb shows in-frame clones only, minus some. Among more than 25,000 clones listed, around 76% were seen once. Source material: CD8+ T cells sorted from blood. These receptors originate from a man aged 50 or older in good health.

About this clone itself: One end of the junction fails to match germline, which may point to a read error. The CDR3 DNA follows: TGTGCTAGCAGTCAAACCATGGGTGGGACCCAGTACTTC. Its protein is CASSQTMGGTQYF. The rearrangement uses TRBV7-7 and TRBJ2-5, with D unresolved. This CDR3 comprises 13 residues. Germline loops: CDR1 SSHAT, CDR2 FNYEAQ (reference sequence). The full variable domain, rest sourced from reference TRBV7-7 and TRBJ2-5, is GAGVSQSPRYKVTKRGQDVTLRCDPISSHATLYWYQQALGQGPEFLTYFNYEAQPDKSGLPSDRFSAERPEGSISTLTIQRTEQRDSAMYRCASSQTMGGTQYFGPGTRLLVL.

The V call is TRBV7-9, the J call TRBJ2-7, with 7 bases aligning to TRBD2. The CDR3 is 14 residues long. Trimming took 2 bases from V and 6 from J; bases not matched to a gene: 7. Germline V gives CDR1 SEHNR, CDR2 FQNEAQ (reference sequence). The CDR3 reads CASSLSSGALEQYF. The CDR3 DNA follows: TGTGCCAGCAGCTTATCTAGCGGCGCCCTCGAGCAGTACTTC.

The chain uses TRBV4-1 and TRBJ2-7, with D uncertain. The V gene lost 4 bases and the J gene lost 1 base, with 8 bases spanning the gap. CDR1 MGHRA and CDR2 YSYEKL come from the germline V gene. The CDR3 contains 13 residues. The CDR3, as DNA: TGCGCCAGCAGCCCGCCAAATTCCTACGAGCAGTACTTC. Translation: CASSPPNSYEQYF.

The chain joins TRBV27 to TRBJ2-4, with D uncertain. The germline CDR1 and CDR2 sequences are MNHEY and SMNVEV (reference sequence). V was pared by 6 bases and J by 5 bases, with 5 bases between. The CDR3 spans 11 residues. DNA of the CDR3: TGTGCCAGCAGATCGGAAAACATTCAGTACTTC. Its translation: CASRSENIQYF.

CDR3 nucleotide sequence: TGTGCCAGCACCGGGGGTGGTGGGGAGACCCAGTACTTC. Amino acid sequence: CASTGGGGETQYF. The chain links TRBV2 to TRBJ2-5; D possibly corresponds to TRBD2 (6 bases). Trimming removed 7 bases from V and 5 bases from J, with 14 bases in between. Germline assignment: CDR1 SNHLY and CDR2 FYNNEI. The CDR3 is 13 residues long.

In DNA form, the CDR3 reads TGCAGCGTTGGGGACAGCTCCTACGAGCAGTACTTC. This encodes CSVGDSSYEQYF. This chain links TRBV29-1 with TRBJ2-7, with 7 bases identical to TRBD1. The germline CDR1 and CDR2 sequences are SQVTM and ANQGSEA. The V segment lost 4 bases and the J segment 0 bases; nucleotides outside the gene matches: 0. The length of the CDR3 is 12 residues.

The rearrangement links TRBV29-1 to TRBJ2-1; TRBD2 matches 12 bases. V shed 2 bases, J shed 10 bases, and the junction held 12 bases outside the gene matches. Germline V gene data show CDR1 as SQVTM and CDR2 as ANQGSEA. There are 16 residues in the CDR3. This CDR3 is CSVEFLTSGSPPEQFF. CDR3 in DNA: TGCAGCGTTGAATTTTTGACTAGCGGGAGTCCGCCCGAGCAGTTCTTC.

This chain joins TRBV6-5 and TRBJ2-7, with 9 bases that match TRBD1. CDR3 size: 12 residues. Germline assignment: CDR1 MNHEY and CDR2 SVGAGI. The junction had 4 bases not matched to a gene; V was cut back by 8 bases and J by 5 bases. For the CDR3, the DNA is TGTGCCAGCTCAGGACAGGGGAACGAGCAGTACTTC. Translating gives CASSGQGNEQYF.

The V and J genes are TRBV4-2 and TRBJ1-2; D is undetermined. This CDR3 has 15 amino acids. Per the germline V gene, CDR1 is LGHNA and CDR2 is YNFKEQ. Trimming took 2 bases from V and 0 from J, leaving 10 bases between them. The DNA of the CDR3 is TGTGCCAGCAGCCAATATAGGGAGTCTAACTATGGCTACACCTTC. It encodes CASSQYRESNYGYTF.

The chain employs TRBV11-3 and TRBJ2-7, with 9 bases lining up with TRBD1. Germline-derived CDR1 and CDR2 are SGHNT and YENEEA. CDR3 size: 14 residues. Trimming took 8 bases from V and 6 from J; bases not matched to a gene: 11. The CDR3: CASRPGQGMAEQYF. The CDR3 DNA reads TGTGCCAGCCGGCCCGGACAGGGGATGGCCGAGCAGTACTTC.

The CDR3 bases are TGTGCCAGCAGTTACGGGGGAAAAACTGAAGCTTTCTTT. This codes for CASSYGGKTEAFF. V and J are TRBV27 and TRBJ1-1, with D possibly TRBD1 on 5 matching bases. CDR3 length: 13 residues. Trimming removed 4 bases at V and 5 bases at J, with 11 bases between. CDR1 and CDR2 from the germline V gene are MNHEY and SMNVEV (reference sequence).

The chain couples TRBV27 to TRBJ2-2, with 14 bases aligning to TRBD2. The CDR3 covers 18 residues. The ends lost 5 bases at V and 8 bases at J; junction bases unmatched: 13. Germline-derived CDR1 and CDR2 are MNHEY and SMNVEV (reference sequence). CDR3 residues: CASSPRPGLAGVAGELFF. CDR3 sequence (DNA): TGTGCCAGCAGTCCGCGGCCGGGACTAGCGGGAGTGGCGGGGGAGCTGTTTTTT.

This chain links TRBV19 with TRBJ2-2; no clear D. Germline CDR1 and CDR2: LNHDA and SQIVND (reference sequence). The CDR3 runs 12 residues. Deletions cut 7 bases from V and 7 bases from J, with 10 bases between. CDR3 sequence: CASTPRGGELFF. The CDR3 region has the DNA TGTGCCAGTACCCCAAGAGGCGGGGAGCTGTTTTTT.

The rearrangement links TRBV5-1 to TRBJ2-1, with TRBD1 matching over 10 bases. J lost 4 bases, V lost 0 bases, and 4 bases had no gene match. Looked up from germline, CDR1 is SGHRS and CDR2 is YFSETQ. CDR3 length equals 16 residues. CDR3 in DNA: TGCGCCAGCAGCTTGGTAAGGGACAGGGGTTACAATGAGCAGTTCTTC. Translating it yields CASSLVRDRGYNEQFF.

The table lists this clone with a count of one. J is TRBJ2-3 and V is TRBV30; D remains ambiguous. Germline-derived CDR1 and CDR2 are GTSNPN and SVGIG (reference sequence). V gave up 0 bases and J gave up 2 bases, with 15 bases separating them. CDR3 length equals 16 residues. DNA for the CDR3: TGTGCCTGGAGTGTCACGAGGTTCCGATCCACAGATACGCAGTATTTT. Translating gives CAWSVTRFRSTDTQYF.

This sequence joins TRBV6-6 and TRBJ1-5, with a weak D call TRBD1 (5 bases). CDR1 and CDR2 from the germline V gene are MNHNY and SVGAGI (reference sequence). This CDR3 has 14 amino acids. V shed 4 bases and J shed 3 bases, with 10 bases lying between them. DNA of the CDR3: TGTGCCAGCAGTTCGCCAGGGCTCAATCAGCCCCAGCATTTT. Residues: CASSSPGLNQPQHF.

This clone occurred a few times. The chain is built from TRBV6-5 and TRBJ2-7; 9 bases are shared with TRBD2. V was clipped by 3 bases and J by 2 bases; unmatched bases: 2. CDR1 MNHEY and CDR2 SVGAGI come from the germline V gene. The CDR3 spans 14 residues. The DNA of the CDR3 is TGTGCCAGCAGTTATAGCGGGAGACCCTACGAGCAGTACTTC. It codes for CASSYSGRPYEQYF.

The V gene is TRBV6-5, the J gene TRBJ2-1, with TRBD1 identical over 10 bases. V dropped 2 bases and J dropped 5; count of bases not matched to a gene: 6. From germline, CDR1 is MNHEY and CDR2 SVGAGI. The CDR3 runs 16 residues. CDR3 DNA: TGTGCCAGCAGTTACCTGGACAGGGGGGCGGACAATGAGCAGTTCTTC. It translates to CASSYLDRGADNEQFF.

CDR3 nucleotides: TGTGCCAGCAGCCTGACGGCCTCTCCCACAGATACGCAGTATTTT. It codes for CASSLTASPTDTQYF. The chain combines TRBV9 with TRBJ2-3; unclear D gene. Looked up from germline, CDR1 is SGDLS and CDR2 is YYNGEE. The CDR3 is 15 residues long. The V end lost 4 bases, the J end lost 2 bases, and 14 bases lay between the germline ends.

V is TRBV28 and J is TRBJ2-7; possible D gene TRBD1, 5 bases. The CDR3 is made up of 13 amino acids. In germline, CDR1 is MDHEN, CDR2 SYDVKM. Deletions cut 5 bases from V and 2 bases from J, with 10 bases between. The CDR3 DNA is TGTGCCAGCAGTCGGACAATTACCTACGAGCAGTACTTC. Residues: CASSRTITYEQYF. The full variable domain, in which reference TRBV28 and TRBJ2-7 provide the parts outside the CDR3, is DVKVTQSSRYLVKRTGEKVFLECVQDMDHENMFWYRQDPGLGLRLIYFSYDVKMKEKGDIPEGYSVSREKKERFSLILESASTNQTSMYLCASSRTITYEQYFGPGTRLTVT.

The chain employs TRBV5-4 and TRBJ2-2; D is ambiguous. This CDR3 comprises 12 residues. CDR1 is SGHNT, CDR2 YYREEE, per germline (reference sequence). V was clipped by 4 bases and J by 3 bases, with 4 bases between them. CDR3 sequence: CASSPDTGELFF. In nucleotides, the CDR3 is TGTGCCAGCAGCCCCGACACCGGGGAGCTGTTTTTT.

The chain uses TRBV9 and TRBJ2-2; D is unclear. CDR1 is SGDLS, CDR2 YYNGEE, per germline. V lost 7 bases, J lost 7 bases, and 11 bases lay in between. CDR3 size: 12 residues. CDR3 bases: TGTGCCAGCTCCATGCGTAACGGGGAGCTGTTTTTT. This translates into CASSMRNGELFF.

This clone turned up a few times. The genes are TRBV6-4 and TRBJ1-1; 7 bases line up with TRBD1. V lost 6 bases and J lost 8; bases outside the gene matches: 9. The germline gives CDR1 MRHNA, CDR2 SNTAGT. The CDR3 is 13 amino acids. The CDR3 nucleotides read TGTGCCAGCAGCGCGACAGGGTTCGGAGAAGCTTTCTTT. Its protein product is CASSATGFGEAFF.

The chain is built from TRBV2 and TRBJ2-7; D is unclear. There are 14 residues in the CDR3. The germline V gene has CDR1 SNHLY and CDR2 FYNNEI. The V and J ends lost 1 base and 2 bases respectively, with 9 bases between them. In DNA form, the CDR3 reads TGTGCCAGCAGTGAAGGTTATGGCCCCTACGAGCAGTACTTC. Protein product: CASSEGYGPYEQYF.

The chain employs TRBV5-6 and TRBJ1-3; D not resolved. CDR1 is SGHDT and CDR2 is YYEEEE in the germline V gene. The CDR3 spans 15 residues. V was shortened by 2 bases and J by 0 bases, with 9 bases between the two germline ends. The CDR3, as DNA: TGTGCCAGCAGCTTAGACTCCAACTCTGGAAACACCATATATTTT. It yields the protein CASSLDSNSGNTIYF.

The V gene is TRBV9, the J gene TRBJ1-2, with D hard to call. The CDR3 extends over 13 amino acids. Trimming pared 0 bases from V and 6 bases from J, leaving 9 bases between. Germline V gene sequence: CDR1 SGDLS, CDR2 YYNGEE. Here the CDR3 reads CASSVGGLDGYTF. CDR3 bases: TGTGCCAGCAGCGTAGGGGGTCTCGATGGCTACACCTTC.

A remark on this clone: At one boundary the junction diverges from the germline segment, which might be a read error. The rearrangement joins TRBV5-1 to TRBJ2-1; D is ambiguous. This CDR3 has 14 residues. The V gene's germline CDR1 is SGHRS and CDR2 YFSETQ. The CDR3 region is CASSPAGSYNEQFF. The CDR3 DNA sequence: TGCGCCAGCAGCCCAGCCGGGTCCTATAATGAGCAGTTCTTC.

J is TRBJ1-5 and V is TRBV15; D not certain. Trimming shortened V by 1 base and J by 0 bases, and 13 bases separated the two germline ends. Germline lookup yields CDR1 LNHNV and CDR2 YYDKDF (reference sequence). This CDR3 spans 17 amino acids. This chain's CDR3 is CATSRGSGSYSNQPQHF. In DNA, the CDR3 is TGTGCCACCAGCAGAGGAAGTGGGAGTTATAGCAATCAGCCCCAGCATTTT.